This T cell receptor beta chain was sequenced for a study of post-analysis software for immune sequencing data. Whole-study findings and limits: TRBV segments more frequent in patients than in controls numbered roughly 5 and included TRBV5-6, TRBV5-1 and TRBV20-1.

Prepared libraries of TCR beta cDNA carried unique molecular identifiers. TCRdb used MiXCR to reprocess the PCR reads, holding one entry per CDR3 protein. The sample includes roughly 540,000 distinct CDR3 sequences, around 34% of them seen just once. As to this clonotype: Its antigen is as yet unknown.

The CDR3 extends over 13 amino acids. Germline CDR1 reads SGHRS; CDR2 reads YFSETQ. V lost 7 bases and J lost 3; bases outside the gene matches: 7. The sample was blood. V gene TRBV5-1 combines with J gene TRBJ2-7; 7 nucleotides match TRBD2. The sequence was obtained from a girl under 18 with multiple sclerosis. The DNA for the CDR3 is TGCGCCAGCGGGGAGGGCCCAAACTACGAGCAGTACTTC. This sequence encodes CASGEGPNYEQYF. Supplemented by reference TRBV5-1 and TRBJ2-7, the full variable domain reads KAGVTQTPRYLIKTRGQQVTLSCSPISGHRSVSWYQQTPGQGLQFLFEYFSETQRNKGNFPGRFSGRQFSNSRSEMNVSTLELGDSALYLCASGEGPNYEQYFGPGTRLTVT.